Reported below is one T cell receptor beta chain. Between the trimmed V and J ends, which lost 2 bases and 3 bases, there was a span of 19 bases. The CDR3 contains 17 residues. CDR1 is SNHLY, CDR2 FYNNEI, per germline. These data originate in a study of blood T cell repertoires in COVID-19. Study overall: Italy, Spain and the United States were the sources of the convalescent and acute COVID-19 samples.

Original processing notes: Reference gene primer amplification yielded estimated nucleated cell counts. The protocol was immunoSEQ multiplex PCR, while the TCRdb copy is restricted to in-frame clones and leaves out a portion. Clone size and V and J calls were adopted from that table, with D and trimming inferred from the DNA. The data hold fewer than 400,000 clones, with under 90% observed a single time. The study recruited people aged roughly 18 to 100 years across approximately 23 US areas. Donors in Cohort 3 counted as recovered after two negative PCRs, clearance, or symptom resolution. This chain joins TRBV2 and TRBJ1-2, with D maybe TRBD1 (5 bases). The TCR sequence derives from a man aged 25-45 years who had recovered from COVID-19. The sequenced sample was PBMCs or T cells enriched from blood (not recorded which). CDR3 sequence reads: CASSERQQGGEDYGYTF. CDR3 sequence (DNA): TGTGCCAGCAGTGAAAGACAGCAGGGCGGGGAGGACTATGGCTACACCTTC. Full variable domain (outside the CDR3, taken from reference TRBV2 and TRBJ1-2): EPEVTQTPSHQVTQMGQEVILRCVPISNHLYFYWYRQILGQKVEFLVSFYNNEISEKSEIFDDQFSVERPDGSNFTLKIRSTKLEDSAMYFCASSERQQGGEDYGYTFGSGTRLTVV.